The 4 T cell receptor beta chains listed next were all sequenced from one sample in a study of shared clonotypes between healthy human individuals. As defined, naive CD8 cells were CD45RO-negative and positively selected for CCR7, with terminally differentiated effector memory CD45RA+ cells excluded. The protocol was immunoSEQ multiplex PCR, while the TCRdb copy is restricted to in-frame clones and leaves out a portion. Of hundreds of thousands of clones in the sample, more than 85% were seen once. Specimen: naive CD8+ T cells sorted from blood. The receptor source for this set is a man aged 30 to 45 in good health.

The chain is built from TRBV7-6 and TRBJ2-1; 9 bases line up with TRBD2. This CDR3 comprises 16 residues. Germline values: CDR1 SGHVS, CDR2 FNYEAQ. With V trimmed by 1 base and J by 2 bases, 3 bases remained unmatched. The CDR3 coding sequence is TGTGCCAGCAGCTTAGTTGCTAGCGGGACCTACAATGAGCAGTTCTTC. It specifies CASSLVASGTYNEQFF.

The chain couples TRBV7-3 to TRBJ2-1, with D unclear. This CDR3 is built from 14 residues. Germline V CDR1 and CDR2: SGHTA, FQGTGA. The ends were cut back, 4 bases at V and 5 bases at J, with 12 bases in the middle. CDR3 DNA: TGTGCCAGCAGCTCCGGAAAAGGACACAATGAGCAGTTCTTC. It yields the protein CASSSGKGHNEQFF.

The rearrangement uses TRBV7-4 and TRBJ2-7, with 9 bases lining up with TRBD2. Germline trimming cut 1 base from V and 6 bases from J; bases unmatched to any gene: 4. The CDR3 contains 14 residues. Germline CDR1 is SGHVT and CDR2 is SQSDAQ. CDR3 DNA sequence: TGTGCCAGCAGCTTAGACCTAGCGGGATTCGAGCAGTACTTC. Translation: CASSLDLAGFEQYF.

The sample holds one count of this clone. V is TRBV6-1 and J is TRBJ2-7; tentatively, D is TRBD1 or TRBD2 (5 bases each). Germline V gives CDR1 MNHNS, CDR2 SASEGT. This CDR3 region has 15 residues. Trimming left V 4 bases short and J 4 bases short, with 17 bases between. The CDR3 loop reads CASSGGPGTAYEQYF. Written as DNA, the CDR3 is TGTGCCAGCAGTGGGGGACCAGGGACCGCTTACGAGCAGTACTTC.